A selection of T cell receptor beta chains follows, all from one sample in a study of siplizumab effects on memory and regulatory T cells. Sequencing used immunoSEQ multiplex PCR; TCRdb keeps in-frame clones, though not all of them. The sample records some 97,000 clones, more than 90% being singletons. Material for sequencing was CD4+ T cells sorted from blood. Receptors were obtained from a human donor in good health. Each CDR3 is given with its conserved first and last residue. A D gene is named only where the DNA matches it firmly. Clone size, where shown, is once, few, many, or a class for clones that have expanded.

CASTPTGLAGGQDTDTQYF,TGTGCCAGCACCCCGACGGGACTAGCGGGGGGGCAGGACACAGATACGCAGTATTTT,-,TRBD2,TRBJ2-3,TRBV7-8
CASSLAGAGTGELFF,TGTGCCAGCAGCTTAGCGGGGGCAGGCACCGGGGAGCTGTTTTTT,-,-,TRBJ2-2,TRBV7-3
CATKEGGGNYGYTF,TGTGCCACGAAAGAGGGCGGGGGCAACTATGGCTACACCTTC,-,-,TRBJ1-2,TRBV15
CASRMGWGIYNEQFF,TGTGCCAGCAGAATGGGGTGGGGGATCTACAATGAGCAGTTCTTC,-,-,TRBJ2-1,TRBV7-7
CASSYPGVKTEAFF,TGTGCCAGCAGCTATCCAGGTGTGAAAACTGAAGCTTTCTTT,-,-,TRBJ1-1,TRBV7-6
CASSGDRSSGNTIYF,TGTGCCAGCAGTGGGGACAGGTCCTCTGGAAACACCATATATTTT,few,TRBD1,TRBJ1-3,TRBV6-1
CAIRAGQGFTEAFF,TGTGCCATCAGGGCGGGACAGGGTTTCACTGAAGCTTTCTTT,-,TRBD1,TRBJ1-1,TRBV10-3
CAKGGAGNTIYF,TGTGCCAAAGGGGGCGCTGGAAACACCATATATTTT,few,TRBD1,TRBJ1-3,TRBV7-2
CASSVAGNTGELFF,TGTGCCAGCAGCGTGGCGGGGAACACCGGGGAGCTGTTTTTT,-,-,TRBJ2-2,TRBV9
CASRPYSTENYGYTF,TGTGCCAGCAGACCCTACTCGACAGAGAACTATGGCTACACCTTC,-,-,TRBJ1-2,TRBV27
CASSLEDRTYNEQFF,TGTGCCAGCAGCTTAGAGGACAGAACCTACAATGAGCAGTTCTTC,-,-,TRBJ2-1,TRBV7-2
CASSLGLNYGYTF,TGTGCCAGCAGCTTAGGTCTGAACTATGGCTACACCTTC,-,-,TRBJ1-2,TRBV7-2
CASSERAGAAGELFF,TGTGCCAGCAGTGAAAGGGCAGGGGCTGCCGGGGAGCTGTTTTTT,-,-,TRBJ2-2,TRBV2
CASSQLRTGRTDTQYF,TGTGCCAGCAGCCAACTCCGGACAGGACGCACAGATACGCAGTATTTT,-,TRBD1,TRBJ2-3,TRBV7-9
CASSGWFSNTGELFF,TGTGCCAGCAGTGGATGGTTCTCGAACACCGGGGAGCTGTTTTTT,-,-,TRBJ2-2,TRBV2
CASSWDRSYEQYF,TGTGCCAGCAGCTGGGACAGAAGCTACGAGCAGTACTTC,-,TRBD1,TRBJ2-7,TRBV7-8
CASSLGQGLGRNQPQHF,TGCGCCAGCAGCCTCGGACAGGGGTTGGGGCGCAATCAGCCCCAGCATTTT,-,TRBD1,TRBJ1-5,TRBV4-1
CASSGEGVGNTIYF,TGTGCCAGCAGCGGGGAGGGGGTCGGAAACACCATATATTTT,-,-,TRBJ1-3,TRBV5-7
CASSPPGRARDEAFF,TGTGCCAGCTCACCACCGGGTAGGGCCCGGGATGAAGCTTTCTTT,-,-,TRBJ1-1,TRBV18
CASSLAAFF,TGTGCCAGCAGCCTCGCCGCTTTCTTT,few,-,TRBJ1-1,TRBV3-1/TRBV3-2
CASSWKTGGGNQPQHF,TGTGCCAGCAGTTGGAAAACAGGGGGAGGCAATCAGCCCCAGCATTTT,-,TRBD1,TRBJ1-5,TRBV6-6
CASSHGQEEQFF,TGTGCCAGCAGCCACGGCCAGGAGGAGCAGTTCTTC,-,-,TRBJ2-1,TRBV7-9
CASSVSQGGTEAFF,TGTGCCAGCAGCGTCTCACAGGGGGGGACTGAAGCTTTCTTT,-,TRBD1,TRBJ1-1,TRBV9
CASSPGQGRQGDGYTF,TGTGCCAGCAGCCCTGGACAGGGGAGGCAAGGAGATGGCTACACCTTC,-,TRBD1,TRBJ1-2,TRBV7-2
CASSYDLPETQYF,TGTGCCAGCAGTTATGATCTTCCGGAGACCCAGTACTTC,-,-,TRBJ2-5,TRBV6-5
CASRQSTSGGGTDTQYF,TGTGCCAGCAGGCAGAGTACTAGCGGGGGGGGTACAGATACGCAGTATTTT,-,TRBD2,TRBJ2-3,TRBV7-2
CASSQEERTSSYEQYF,TGCGCCAGCAGCCAAGAAGAAAGGACTAGCAGCTACGAGCAGTACTTC,-,TRBD2,TRBJ2-7,TRBV4-1
CASSRDRDYGYTF,TGTGCCAGCAGCCGGGACAGGGACTATGGCTACACCTTC,-,TRBD1,TRBJ1-2,TRBV5-6
CASSLAEEGWVSGNTIYF,TGTGCCAGCAGCTTAGCGGAGGAAGGGTGGGTCTCTGGAAACACCATATATTTT,-,-,TRBJ1-3,TRBV7-9
CAWSVTADTQYF,TGTGCCTGGAGTGTTACAGCAGATACGCAGTATTTT,-,-,TRBJ2-3,TRBV30
CASSFSGGRDEQYF,TGTGCCAGCAGCTTTAGCGGGGGGCGCGACGAGCAGTACTTC,-,TRBD2,TRBJ2-7,TRBV7-9
CASSPLDTQYF,TGTGCCAGCAGCCCCCTGGACACGCAGTATTTT,-,-,TRBJ2-3,TRBV7-2
CAIRRDSGFF,TGTGCCATCAGACGGGACTCGGGTTTCTTT,-,-,TRBJ1-1,TRBV10-3
CASRPGLAFYGYTF,TGTGCCAGCAGACCGGGACTCGCCTTCTATGGCTACACCTTC,-,-,TRBJ1-2,TRBV6-5
CASSQLTSGSYEQYF,TGCGCCAGCAGCCAGCTGACTAGCGGGTCCTACGAGCAGTACTTC,-,TRBD2,TRBJ2-7,TRBV5-1
CASGLITNQPQHF,TGTGCTAGTGGTTTGATCACAAATCAGCCCCAGCATTTT,-,-,TRBJ1-5,TRBV12-5
CASSPTSGGRVETQYF,TGTGCCAGCAGTCCGACTAGCGGGGGGAGGGTGGAGACCCAGTACTTC,-,TRBD2,TRBJ2-5,TRBV27
CASSRGQGQFF,TGTGCCAGCAGTCGCGGACAGGGCCAGTTCTTC,-,TRBD1,TRBJ2-1,TRBV6-5
CASSSFTGELFF,TGTGCCAGCAGCTCCTTCACCGGGGAGCTGTTTTTT,once,-,TRBJ2-2,TRBV7-3
CASSLSDVIIYEQYF,TGTGCCAGCTCGCTCTCAGACGTGATCATCTACGAGCAGTACTTC,-,-,TRBJ2-7,TRBV18
CASSPGRVAYEQYF,TGTGCCAGCAGCCCCGGTAGGGTGGCCTACGAGCAGTACTTC,once,-,TRBJ2-7,TRBV6-5
CASSLLGQGTAFF,TGTGCCAGCAGCTTATTGGGACAGGGCACGGCTTTCTTT,once,TRBD1,TRBJ1-1,TRBV7-3
CASSDLIKTGRTGELFF,TGTGCCAGCAGTGACCTTATAAAGACAGGCCGTACCGGGGAGCTGTTTTTT,once,-,TRBJ2-2,TRBV25-1
CASRGQNNSPLHF,TGTGCCAGCAGGGGGCAAAATAATTCACCCCTCCACTTT,-,-,TRBJ1-6,TRBV6-5
CASSLGGRFYEQYF,TGTGCCAGCAGCTTAGGGGGCAGGTTCTACGAGCAGTACTTC,-,-,TRBJ2-7,TRBV7-9
CASSPAGPTQYF,TGTGCCAGCAGCCCTGCGGGGCCGACCCAGTACTTC,-,-,TRBJ2-5,TRBV7-9
CASSLDRVNNSPLHF,TGTGCCAGCAGTCTAGACAGGGTGAATAATTCACCCCTCCACTTT,-,TRBD1,TRBJ1-6,TRBV6-5
CASKLGVATDTQYF,TGTGCCAGCAAATTGGGGGTAGCCACAGATACGCAGTATTTT,-,-,TRBJ2-3,TRBV6-5
CASSSGGQSYEQYF,TGTGCCAGCAGCTCAGGGGGACAGTCCTACGAGCAGTACTTC,-,TRBD1,TRBJ2-7,TRBV7-6
CASSIQGMANEKLFF,TGTGCCAGTAGTATCCAGGGAATGGCTAATGAAAAACTGTTTTTT,-,-,TRBJ1-4,TRBV19
CASSLWGGPLNQPQHF,TGTGCCAGCAGCTTGTGGGGGGGCCCCCTCAATCAGCCCCAGCATTTT,-,-,TRBJ1-5,TRBV5-6
CASSVGFILSTDTQYF,TGTGCCAGCAGCGTAGGGTTCATATTGAGCACAGATACGCAGTATTTT,-,-,TRBJ2-3,TRBV9
CASSLGSWGAGDTQYF,TGTGCCAGCAGCTTAGGCTCATGGGGGGCTGGAGATACGCAGTATTTT,-,-,TRBJ2-3,TRBV11-3
CASGRTRSTDTQYF,TGTGCCAGCGGTCGGACTAGGTCCACAGATACGCAGTATTTT,few,TRBD2,TRBJ2-3,TRBV28
CATFSGLTRVNEQFF,TGTGCCACCTTCTCCGGTTTGACACGCGTCAATGAGCAGTTCTTC,-,-,TRBJ2-1,TRBV28